This T cell receptor (beta chain) is drawn from a study of cytomegalovirus exposure and HLA in healthy donors. PCR was performed using 60 Vbeta and 13 Jbeta primers. Sequencing used immunoSEQ multiplex PCR; TCRdb keeps in-frame clones, though not all of them. The sample consists of 150,000 or so clones, around 79% of them appearing once. Concerning this clone itself: Its target is not known.

The J segment lost 6 bases and the V segment lost 4 bases, leaving 8 bases of the junction unmatched. The CDR3 length is 15 residues. Germline CDR1 and CDR2: SGHAT and FQNNGV. Notes on the study in general: HLA alleles were associated with some 17,000 TCR beta sequences in a later analysis at 0.05 false discovery rate. Later analysis suggested most CMV-associated TCR beta chains were HLA-restricted.

Sequencing was done on a sample of PBMCs. The sequence was obtained from a man younger than 45 in good health and CMV-seropositive. The chain joins TRBV11-2 to TRBJ1-1; TRBD1 agrees at 10 bases. The CDR3 loop reads CASSSRDRGVSEAFF. In DNA, the CDR3 is TGTGCCAGCAGCTCCCGGGACAGGGGAGTGTCTGAAGCTTTCTTT.